The clone carrying this TCR beta chain was counted ten times or more. The data were produced by immunoSEQ multiplex PCR, yet TCRdb's version contains in-frame clones alone and is incomplete. The data show more than 1 million clones, around 82% seen once. This specimen belongs to a study of shared clonotypes between healthy human individuals. V was clipped by 0 bases and J by 1 base, with 12 bases between them. Germline CDR1 is MGHRA and CDR2 is YSYEKL. There are 17 residues in the CDR3. This sequence originates from a man between 18 and 29 years old in good health. Some clones in this sample may be carry-over from other donors' samples. This chain connects TRBV4-1 to TRBJ2-2; D remains unclear. Sequenced material: memory CD4+ T cells from PBMCs. As to subset: CD45RA-negative fraction. CDR3 sequence (DNA): TGCGCCAGCAGCCAAGATTCCCCCGCCTTGAACACCGGGGAGCTGTTTTTT. Residues: CASSQDSPALNTGELFF.